This TCR beta chain was sequenced for a study of early T cells in non-severe SARS-CoV-2 infection. Study at large: RNA in bulk from unsorted whole blood was sequenced, and chains were unpaired.

Points from the study as a whole: Database matching using VDJdb favored anti-spike CD8 responses, with private and CD4 specificities left missing.

Unique molecular identifiers were added to individual cDNA molecules. From the 5' RACE reads, TCRdb called clonotypes with MiXCR, one entry per CDR3 protein. The sample comprises some 100,000 distinct CDR3 sequences, roughly 15% of which are singletons, and under 0.75% rests with the top ten. Germline CDR1 and CDR2: SEHNR and FQNEAQ (reference sequence). This CDR3 spans 16 amino acids. Trimming left V 4 bases short and J 3 bases short, with 17 bases between. With respect to this clonotype: Antigen: not known.

The chain has TRBV7-9 and TRBJ2-3, with a possible D match to TRBD1 (6 bases). Input material: whole blood. This TCR came from an adult who was a healthcare worker with PCR-confirmed SARS-CoV-2 infection or an uninfected control (not recorded which). This CDR3 is CASSSRTVPRTDTQYF. DNA of the CDR3: TGTGCCAGCAGCTCCCGGACAGTACCGAGGACAGATACGCAGTATTTT. The whole variable domain, remainder taken from reference TRBV7-9 and TRBJ2-3, is DTGVSQNPRHKITKRGQNVTFRCDPISEHNRLYWYRQTLGQGPEFLTYFQNEAQLEKSRLLSDRFSAERPKGSFSTLEIQRTEQGDSAMYLCASSSRTVPRTDTQYFGPGTRLTVL.